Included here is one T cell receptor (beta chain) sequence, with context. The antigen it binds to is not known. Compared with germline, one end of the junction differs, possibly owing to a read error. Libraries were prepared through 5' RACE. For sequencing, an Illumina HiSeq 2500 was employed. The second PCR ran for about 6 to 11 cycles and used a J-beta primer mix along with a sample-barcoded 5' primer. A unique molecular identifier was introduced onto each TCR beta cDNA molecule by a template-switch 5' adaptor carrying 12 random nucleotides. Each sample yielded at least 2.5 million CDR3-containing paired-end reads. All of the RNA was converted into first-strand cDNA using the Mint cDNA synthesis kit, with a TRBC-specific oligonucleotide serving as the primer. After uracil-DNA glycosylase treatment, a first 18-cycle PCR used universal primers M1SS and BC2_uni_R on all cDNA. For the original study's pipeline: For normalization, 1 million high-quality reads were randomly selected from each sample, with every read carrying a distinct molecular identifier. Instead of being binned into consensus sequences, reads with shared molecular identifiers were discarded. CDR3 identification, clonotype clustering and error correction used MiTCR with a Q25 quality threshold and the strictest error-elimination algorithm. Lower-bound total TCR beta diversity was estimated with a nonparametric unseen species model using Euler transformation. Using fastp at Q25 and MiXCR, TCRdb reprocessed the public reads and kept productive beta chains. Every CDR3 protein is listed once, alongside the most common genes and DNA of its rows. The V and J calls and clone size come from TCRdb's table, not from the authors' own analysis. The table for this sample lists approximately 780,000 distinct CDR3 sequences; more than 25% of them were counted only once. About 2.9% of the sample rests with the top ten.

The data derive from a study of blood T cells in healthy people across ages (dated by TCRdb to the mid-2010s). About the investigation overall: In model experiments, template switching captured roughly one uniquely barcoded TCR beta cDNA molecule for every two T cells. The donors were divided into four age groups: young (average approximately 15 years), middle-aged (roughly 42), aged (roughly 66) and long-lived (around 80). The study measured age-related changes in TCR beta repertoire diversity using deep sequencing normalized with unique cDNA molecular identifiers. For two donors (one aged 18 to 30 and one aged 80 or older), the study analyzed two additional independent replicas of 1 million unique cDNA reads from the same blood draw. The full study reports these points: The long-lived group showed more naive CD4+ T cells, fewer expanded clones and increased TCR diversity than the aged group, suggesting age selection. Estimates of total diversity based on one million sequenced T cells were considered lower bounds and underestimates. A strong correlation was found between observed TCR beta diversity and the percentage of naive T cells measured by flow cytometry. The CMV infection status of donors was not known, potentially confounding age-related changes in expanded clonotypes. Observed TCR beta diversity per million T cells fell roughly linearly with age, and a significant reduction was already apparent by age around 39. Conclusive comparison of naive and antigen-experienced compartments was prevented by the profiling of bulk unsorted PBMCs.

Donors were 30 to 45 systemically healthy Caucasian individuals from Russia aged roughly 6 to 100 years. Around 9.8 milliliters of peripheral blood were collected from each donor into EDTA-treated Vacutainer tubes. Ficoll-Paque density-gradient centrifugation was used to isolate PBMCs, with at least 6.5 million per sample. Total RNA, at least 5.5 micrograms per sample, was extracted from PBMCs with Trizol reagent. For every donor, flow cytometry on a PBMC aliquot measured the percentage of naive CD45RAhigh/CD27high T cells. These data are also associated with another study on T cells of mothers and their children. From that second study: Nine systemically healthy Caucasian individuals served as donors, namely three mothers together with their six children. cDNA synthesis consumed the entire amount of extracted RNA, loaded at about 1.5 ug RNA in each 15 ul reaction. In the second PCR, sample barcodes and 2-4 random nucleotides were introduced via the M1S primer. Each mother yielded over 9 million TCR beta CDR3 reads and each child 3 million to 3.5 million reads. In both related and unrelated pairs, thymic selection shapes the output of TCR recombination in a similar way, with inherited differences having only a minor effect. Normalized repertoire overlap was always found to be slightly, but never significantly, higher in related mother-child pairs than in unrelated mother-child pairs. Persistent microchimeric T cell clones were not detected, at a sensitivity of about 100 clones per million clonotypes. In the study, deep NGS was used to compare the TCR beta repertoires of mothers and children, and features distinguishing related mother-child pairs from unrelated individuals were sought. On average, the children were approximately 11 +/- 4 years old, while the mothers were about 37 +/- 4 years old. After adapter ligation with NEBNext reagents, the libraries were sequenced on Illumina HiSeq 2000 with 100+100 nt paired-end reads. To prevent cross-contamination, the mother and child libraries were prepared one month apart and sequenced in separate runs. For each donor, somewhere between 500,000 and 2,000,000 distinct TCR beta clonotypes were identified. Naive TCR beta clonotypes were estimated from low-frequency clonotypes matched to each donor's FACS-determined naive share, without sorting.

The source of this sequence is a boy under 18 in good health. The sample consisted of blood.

The bases are TGCAGTGTCCGTATCGCAGATACGCAGTGTTTT. Its protein reads: CSVRIADTQCF. Here the chain combines TRBV20-1 and TRBJ2-3; a confident D gene designation cannot be given. The CDR3 numbers 11 residues from cysteine through phenylalanine. Of all the DNA, just the CDR3 is kept, 33 bases in frame from base 1. The germline V gene (reference sequence) sets CDR1 to DFQATT and CDR2 to SNEGSKA.